This T cell receptor (beta chain) emerged from a study of blood T cell repertoires in COVID-19. Overall study: Samples taken during acute and convalescent COVID-19 were collected in the United States, Italy and Spain. Sources were T cells, B-cell-depleted T cells, or PBMCs; the material itself was cDNA or gDNA.

Seattle participants joined during active infection and were tracked over time. Trimming cost V 5 bases and J 3 bases; bases outside gene matches: 14. The V gene's germline CDR1 is SGHAT and CDR2 FQNNGV. This CDR3 has 18 residues. The authors' processing: The authors estimated nucleated cell counts from reference gene primer amplification. Measured with immunoSEQ multiplex PCR; TCRdb has only the in-frame clones, and not every one. The V and J calls and the clone size are those of that table, but D and trimming were determined from the DNA. The data hold roughly 390,000 clones, with 70% to 90% observed a single time.

Source material: peripheral blood. The J gene is TRBJ2-2, the V gene TRBV11-2, with 8 bases that match TRBD1. The receptor was derived from a woman younger than 45 with COVID-19, enrolled during active disease. The CDR3 loop is CASSTAGPDREDTGELFF. CDR3 nucleotide sequence: TGTGCCAGCAGCACCGCCGGCCCGGACAGGGAGGACACCGGGGAGCTGTTTTTT.